The present TCR beta chain was sequenced within a study of blood T cell repertoires in COVID-19. Authors' analysis steps: Amplification from reference gene primers served as the basis for estimated nucleated cell counts. The protocol was immunoSEQ multiplex PCR, while the TCRdb copy is restricted to in-frame clones and leaves out a portion. Clone size and V and J calls were adopted from that table, with D and trimming inferred from the DNA. Of roughly 200,000 clones in the sample, about 85% are singletons; the top ten hold about 22%. Sample: peripheral blood. This clonotype originated in a man aged 60-69 years with active or convalescent COVID-19.

The CDR3 loop reads CSAAWDRPPYEQYF. The CDR3 nucleotides read TGCAGCGCTGCTTGGGACAGACCCCCCTACGAGCAGTACTTC. This chain connects TRBV29-1 to TRBJ2-7, with TRBD1 identical over 7 bases. This CDR3 is 14 amino acids long. The V and J ends lost 7 bases and 2 bases, in that order; junction bases with no gene match: 11. Germline assignment: CDR1 SQVTM and CDR2 ANQGSEA.